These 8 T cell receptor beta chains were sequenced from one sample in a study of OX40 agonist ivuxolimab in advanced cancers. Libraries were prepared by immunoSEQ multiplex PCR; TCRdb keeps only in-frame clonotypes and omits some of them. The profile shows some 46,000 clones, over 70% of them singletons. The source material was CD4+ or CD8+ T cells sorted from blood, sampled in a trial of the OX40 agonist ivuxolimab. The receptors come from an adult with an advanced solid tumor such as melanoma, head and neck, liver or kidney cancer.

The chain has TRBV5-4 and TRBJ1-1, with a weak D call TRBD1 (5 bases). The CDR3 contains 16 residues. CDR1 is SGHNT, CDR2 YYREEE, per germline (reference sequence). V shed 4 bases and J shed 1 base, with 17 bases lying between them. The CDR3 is CASSPPLRGGNTEAFF. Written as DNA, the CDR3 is TGTGCCAGCAGCCCCCCCCTTCGGGGCGGGAACACTGAAGCTTTCTTT. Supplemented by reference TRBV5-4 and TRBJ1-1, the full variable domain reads ETGVTQSPTHLIKTRGQQVTLRCSSQSGHNTVSWYQQALGQGPQFIFQYYREEENGRGNFPPRFSGLQFPNYSSELNVNALELDDSALYLCASSPPLRGGNTEAFFGQGTRLTVV.

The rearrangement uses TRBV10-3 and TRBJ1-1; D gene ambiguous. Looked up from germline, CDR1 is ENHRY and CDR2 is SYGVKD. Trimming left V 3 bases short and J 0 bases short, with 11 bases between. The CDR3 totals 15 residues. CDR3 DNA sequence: TGTGCCATCAGTGACGGCACTTTTTTGAACACTGAAGCTTTCTTT. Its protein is CAISDGTFLNTEAFF.

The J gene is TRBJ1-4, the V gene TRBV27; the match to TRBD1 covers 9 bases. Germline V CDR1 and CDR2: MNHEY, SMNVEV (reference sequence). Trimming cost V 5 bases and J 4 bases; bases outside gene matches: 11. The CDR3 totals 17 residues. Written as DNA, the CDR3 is TGTGCCAGCAGTCCTATGGGACAGGGTACCATTAATGAAAAACTGTTTTTT. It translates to CASSPMGQGTINEKLFF. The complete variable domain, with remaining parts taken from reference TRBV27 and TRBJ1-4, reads EAQVTQNPRYLITVTGKKLTVTCSQNMNHEYMSWYRQDPGLGLRQIYYSMNVEVTDKGDVPEGYKVSRKEKRNFPLILESPSPNQTSLYFCASSPMGQGTINEKLFFGSGTQLSVL.

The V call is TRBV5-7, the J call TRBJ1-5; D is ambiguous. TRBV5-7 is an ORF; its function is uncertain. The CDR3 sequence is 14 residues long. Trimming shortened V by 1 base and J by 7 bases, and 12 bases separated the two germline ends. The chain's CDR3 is CASSLLGPKQPQHF. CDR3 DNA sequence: TGTGCCAGCAGCTTGCTTGGACCGAAACAGCCCCAGCATTTT.

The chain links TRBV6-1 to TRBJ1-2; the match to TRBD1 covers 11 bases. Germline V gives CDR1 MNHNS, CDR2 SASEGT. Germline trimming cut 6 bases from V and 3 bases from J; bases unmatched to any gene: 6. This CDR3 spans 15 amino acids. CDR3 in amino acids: CASRNRDRGDYGYTF. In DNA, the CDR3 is TGTGCCAGCAGGAACCGGGACAGGGGGGACTATGGCTACACCTTC.

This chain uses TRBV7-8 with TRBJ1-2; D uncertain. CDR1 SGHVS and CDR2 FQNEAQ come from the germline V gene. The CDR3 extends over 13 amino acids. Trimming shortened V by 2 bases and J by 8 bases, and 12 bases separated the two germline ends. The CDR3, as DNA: TGTGCCAGCAGCTTACGGCCTGAAGGGGGCTACACCTTC. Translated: CASSLRPEGGYTF.

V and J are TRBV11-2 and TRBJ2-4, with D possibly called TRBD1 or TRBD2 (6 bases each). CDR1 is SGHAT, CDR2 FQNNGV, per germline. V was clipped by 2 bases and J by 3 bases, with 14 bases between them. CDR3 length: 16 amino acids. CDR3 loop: CASSLSGGPVKNIQYF. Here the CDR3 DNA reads TGTGCCAGCAGCTTAAGTGGGGGGCCGGTCAAAAACATTCAGTACTTC.

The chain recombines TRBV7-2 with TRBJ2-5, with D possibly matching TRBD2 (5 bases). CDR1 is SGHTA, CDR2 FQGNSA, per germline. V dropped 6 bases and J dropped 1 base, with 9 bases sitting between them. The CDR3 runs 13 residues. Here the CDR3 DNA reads TGTGCCAGCAGTATAGCGTTCCAAGAGACCCAGTACTTC. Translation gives CASSIAFQETQYF.